The 19 T cell receptor beta chains below were found in one sample sequenced in a study of identical twins. A single record per CDR3 protein comes from TCRdb applying MiXCR to the 5' RACE reads. The sample carries about 340,000 distinct CDR3 sequences, approximately 9.1% recorded once. Source material: naive T cells sorted from blood. These receptors all stem from a woman aged 50 to 65 in good health.

This clonotype was seen many times. The chain employs TRBV24-1 and TRBJ2-1, with D maybe TRBD1 (6 bases). V was trimmed by 7 bases and J by 5 bases, leaving 11 bases between them. Germline V gene lookup returns CDR1 KGHDR and CDR2 SFDVKD. The CDR3 totals 13 residues. The CDR3, as DNA: TGTGCCACCAGCGGGACATACGACAATGAGCAGTTCTTC. Amino acids: CATSGTYDNEQFF.

This clonotype was seen only a few times. This chain uses TRBV4-2 with TRBJ2-1; a possible D gene is TRBD1 (7 bases). Germline V gene lookup returns CDR1 LGHNA and CDR2 YNFKEQ. V shed 0 bases and J shed 3 bases, with 12 bases lying between them. The CDR3 has 16 amino acids. DNA of the CDR3: TGTGCCAGCAGCCAAGAAGGGGGCGGGATCTACAATGAGCAGTTCTTC. Translating it yields CASSQEGGGIYNEQFF.

The rearrangement links TRBV7-8 to TRBJ2-6, with a possible D match to TRBD2 (5 bases). The germline V gene encodes CDR1 SGHVS and CDR2 FQNEAQ. CDR3 length: 17 amino acids. V was clipped by 5 bases and J by 1 base, with 15 bases between them. CDR3 amino acids: CASSPLDPGSGANVLTF. The CDR3, as DNA: TGTGCCAGCAGCCCCCTAGACCCGGGATCTGGGGCCAACGTCCTGACTTTC.

This chain links TRBV4-1 with TRBJ2-4; 7 positions match TRBD1. CDR1 and CDR2 (germline): MGHRA, YSYEKL. Germline trimming cut 5 bases from V and 4 bases from J; bases unmatched to any gene: 14. This CDR3 contains 17 residues. The CDR3 DNA sequence: TGCGCCAGCAGCTCCGGGACAGCGAAGGGGCCTAAAAACATTCAGTACTTC. This translates into CASSSGTAKGPKNIQYF.

This clonotype was detected ten times or more. V is TRBV7-2 and J is TRBJ2-1; 9 bases agree with TRBD1. Per germline, CDR1 SGHTA and CDR2 FQGNSA. The V segment lost 8 bases and the J segment 8 bases; nucleotides outside the gene matches: 16. CDR3 length: 16 amino acids. This chain's CDR3 is CASVSPPGQGFYEQFF. The CDR3 bases are TGTGCCAGCGTCTCCCCTCCGGGACAGGGATTTTATGAGCAGTTCTTC.

This clonotype was detected many times. This rearrangement joins TRBV7-6 to TRBJ2-1; 7 bases fit TRBD1. This CDR3 has 15 amino acids. Trimming at V came to 5 bases and at J to 2 bases, leaving 6 bases not matched to a gene. The germline V gene encodes CDR1 SGHVS and CDR2 FNYEAQ. CDR3 in amino acids: CASSTGQDPYNEQFF. CDR3 in DNA: TGTGCCAGCAGCACCGGACAGGATCCCTACAATGAGCAGTTCTTC.

A few counts support this clonotype. V gene TRBV27 combines with J gene TRBJ2-1; D unresolved. CDR3 length: 14 residues. Germline V CDR1 and CDR2: MNHEY, SMNVEV (reference sequence). The V end was cut by 4 bases, the J end by 4 bases, with 11 bases between. The CDR3 DNA sequence: TGTGCCAGCAGTTACCGGACGAGATACAATGAGCAGTTCTTC. The encoded protein is CASSYRTRYNEQFF.

The sample holds a few counts of this clonotype. The genes are TRBV27 and TRBJ2-7; D gene uncertain. V was clipped by 7 bases and J by 2 bases, with 15 bases between them. Germline lookup yields CDR1 MNHEY and CDR2 SMNVEV (reference sequence). CDR3 length equals 14 residues. The CDR3 DNA is TGTGCCAGCATGGGCAGCAGGCCACCCTACGAGCAGTACTTC. Protein product: CASMGSRPPYEQYF.

The J gene is TRBJ2-1, the V gene TRBV5-1; 7 nucleotides align to TRBD2. CDR3 length: 15 amino acids. The germline gives CDR1 SGHRS, CDR2 YFSETQ. J gave up 8 bases and V 5 bases, and 13 bases lay outside the gene matches. The DNA for the CDR3 is TGCGCCAGCAGACCCCTGGGAGGGCCGGGCGATGAGCAGTTCTTC. It yields the protein CASRPLGGPGDEQFF.

This chain links TRBV19 with TRBJ1-4, with D possibly TRBD1 on 5 matching bases. With 3 bases removed from V and 4 bases from J, the gap between germline ends came to 12 bases. The CDR3 totals 15 residues. Germline V gene sequence: CDR1 LNHDA, CDR2 SQIVND (reference sequence). Written as DNA, the CDR3 is TGTGCCAGTAGTATTACCACAGGAGTTAATGAAAAACTGTTTTTT. Its protein product is CASSITTGVNEKLFF.

This clonotype was recorded a few times. V and J are TRBV29-1 and TRBJ1-1; D is ambiguous. The V end lost 7 bases, the J end lost 6 bases, and 12 bases lay between the germline ends. Germline values: CDR1 SQVTM, CDR2 ANQGSEA. The CDR3 is 11 amino acids. The CDR3 DNA is TGCAGCGGAACGGGGAGCTCTGAAGCTTTCTTT. Protein: CSGTGSSEAFF.

This clonotype has more than one count but fewer than ten. The chain uses TRBV20-1 and TRBJ1-2; no definite D call. From germline, CDR1 is DFQATT and CDR2 SNEGSKA (reference sequence). V shed 4 bases and J shed 4 bases, with 10 bases lying between them. The CDR3 has 12 residues. In nucleotides, the CDR3 is TGCAGTGCTATTAGGGTTAGCTATGGCTACACCTTC. Translated: CSAIRVSYGYTF.

The rearrangement uses TRBV20-1 and TRBJ2-3, with D tentatively TRBD1 or TRBD2 (5 bases each). With 7 bases removed from V and 3 bases from J, the gap between germline ends came to 17 bases. The CDR3 runs to 14 residues. Germline lookup yields CDR1 DFQATT and CDR2 SNEGSKA (reference sequence). CDR3 residues: CSVIRPGGTDTQYF. CDR3 coding DNA: TGCAGTGTTATCCGGCCTGGGGGAACAGATACGCAGTATTTT.

This clonotype was detected many times. The V gene is TRBV12-3 or TRBV12-4, the J gene TRBJ2-1; 10 nucleotides match TRBD2. With 5 bases clipped from V and 9 bases from J, the junction kept 13 bases outside the gene matches. This CDR3 contains 16 residues. This chain's CDR3 is CASSPWTSGIRAEQFF. The CDR3 DNA is TGTGCCAGCAGTCCTTGGACTAGCGGAATTAGGGCTGAGCAGTTCTTC.

This clonotype was observed many times. The chain combines TRBV12-3 or TRBV12-4 with TRBJ1-5; 10 bases are a match to TRBD1. V lost 5 bases to trimming and J lost 7 bases; unmatched junction nucleotides: 8. The CDR3 length is 15 residues. The CDR3 reads CASSPRTGGSQPQHF. The CDR3 coding sequence is TGTGCCAGCAGTCCTAGGACAGGGGGGAGCCAGCCCCAGCATTTT.

Many counts were recorded for this clonotype. The genes are TRBV5-1 and TRBJ2-1; D not certain. CDR1 and CDR2 (germline): SGHRS, YFSETQ. The CDR3 loop spans 16 amino acids. The V gene lost 1 base and the J gene lost 0 bases, with 11 bases spanning the gap. DNA for the CDR3: TGCGCCAGCAGCTTGTTAGGGCCCAGCTCCTACAATGAGCAGTTCTTC. Its protein is CASSLLGPSSYNEQFF.

This clonotype was observed at least ten times. V usage is TRBV5-1 and J usage is TRBJ1-1, with a possible D match to TRBD1 (6 bases). Between the trimmed V and J ends, which lost 4 bases and 10 bases, there was a span of 20 bases. This CDR3 spans 14 amino acids. The germline CDR1 and CDR2 sequences are SGHRS and YFSETQ. The chain's CDR3 is CASSPQQGRGRAFF. As DNA, the CDR3 is TGCGCCAGCAGCCCGCAACAGGGTAGGGGAAGAGCTTTCTTT.

This chain connects TRBV7-3 to TRBJ2-1, with 11 bases fitting TRBD2. The CDR3 length is 15 residues. Losses at the gene ends were 5 bases for V and 7 bases for J; bases not matched to a gene: 7. Germline V lookup: CDR1 SGHTA, CDR2 FQGTGA. DNA for the CDR3: TGTGCCAGCAGCCAAACTAGCGGGAGTTGGAATGAGCAGTTCTTC. Its translation is CASSQTSGSWNEQFF.

The chain recombines TRBV29-1 with TRBJ1-1; 8 nucleotides line up with TRBD1. Unmatched junction bases numbered 18, after V lost 7 bases and J lost 11 bases. This CDR3 spans 14 amino acids. Germline CDR1 SQVTM, CDR2 ANQGSEA. CDR3 residues: CSATPGGGMLKAFF. DNA of the CDR3: TGCAGCGCGACGCCAGGGGGCGGTATGCTGAAGGCTTTCTTT.